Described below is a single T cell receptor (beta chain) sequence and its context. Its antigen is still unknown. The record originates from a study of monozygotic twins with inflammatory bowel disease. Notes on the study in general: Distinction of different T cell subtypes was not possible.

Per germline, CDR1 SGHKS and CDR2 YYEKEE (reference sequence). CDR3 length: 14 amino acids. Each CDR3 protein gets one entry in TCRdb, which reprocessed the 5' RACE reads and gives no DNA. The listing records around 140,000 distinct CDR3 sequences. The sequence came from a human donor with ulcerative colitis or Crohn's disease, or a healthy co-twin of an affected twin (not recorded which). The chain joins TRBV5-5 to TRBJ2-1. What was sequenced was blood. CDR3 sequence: CASSPVGAYNEQFF.